The 17 T cell receptor beta chains below come from one sample, sequenced in a study of blood T cell repertoires in COVID-19. Using immunoSEQ multiplex PCR, the repertoire was profiled, and TCRdb retains in-frame clones only, with some absent. The sample lists 120,000 to 150,000 clones, roughly 84% seen once, with approximately 4.6% in the top ten. Sample: peripheral blood. The receptor set was obtained from a human donor in a cohort sampled during active COVID-19.

This chain links TRBV5-5 with TRBJ2-3; 12 bases are a match to TRBD2. The CDR3 extends over 18 amino acids. Trimming at V came to 1 base and at J to 1 base, leaving 7 bases not matched to a gene. Germline V gene lookup returns CDR1 SGHKS and CDR2 YYEKEE (reference sequence). DNA of the CDR3: TGTGCCAGCAGCTTGCGGCTAGCGGGGGGGTTGGGCACAGATACGCAGTATTTT. Translation: CASSLRLAGGLGTDTQYF.

The chain carries TRBV28 and TRBJ1-1; D perhaps matches TRBD1 (6 bases). Germline CDR1 and CDR2: MDHEN and SYDVKM. CDR3 length: 14 amino acids. V was cut by 2 bases and J by 1 base, with 8 bases left in between. The CDR3 DNA is TGTGCCAGCAGTTTACCGGACAGGAACACTGAAGCTTTCTTT. Translating it yields CASSLPDRNTEAFF.

The V and J genes are TRBV2 and TRBJ2-3; 8 bases are shared with TRBD2. Trimming removed 3 bases from V and 1 base from J; junction bases left unmatched: 3. The V gene's germline CDR1 is SNHLY and CDR2 FYNNEI. The CDR3 loop spans 15 amino acids. The CDR3 coding sequence is TGTGCCAGCAGTGATAGCGGGGAGGGCACAGATACGCAGTATTTT. It encodes CASSDSGEGTDTQYF.

V and J are TRBV19 and TRBJ2-1; D possibly corresponds to TRBD1 (6 bases). Between the trimmed V and J ends, which lost 6 bases and 1 base, there was a span of 13 bases. Per the germline V gene, CDR1 is LNHDA and CDR2 is SQIVND (reference sequence). The CDR3 consists of 15 residues. CDR3 in DNA: TGTGCCAGTAGACCCCAGGGGTTATCCTACAATGAGCAGTTCTTC. Encoded protein: CASRPQGLSYNEQFF. Together with reference TRBV19 and TRBJ2-1, the CDR3 gives the full variable domain: DGGITQSPKYLFRKEGQNVTLSCEQNLNHDAMYWYRQDPGQGLRLIYYSQIVNDFQKGDIAEGYSVSREKKESFPLTVTSAQKNPTAFYLCASRPQGLSYNEQFFGPGTRLTVL.

The chain combines TRBV7-8 with TRBJ2-7; 7 bases line up with TRBD2. Germline trimming cut 4 bases from V and 2 bases from J; bases unmatched to any gene: 5. CDR1 is SGHVS and CDR2 is FQNEAQ in the germline V gene. The CDR3 consists of 14 residues. This chain's CDR3 is CASSWSGEAYEQYF. CDR3 DNA: TGTGCCAGCAGCTGGAGCGGGGAGGCCTACGAGCAGTACTTC.

This rearrangement joins TRBV4-1 to TRBJ1-6; 9 bases fit TRBD1. This CDR3 has 16 residues. The germline CDR1 and CDR2 sequences are MGHRA and YSYEKL. Unmatched junction bases numbered 6, after V lost 4 bases and J lost 5 bases. This chain's CDR3 is CASSPRGQGNNSPLHF. The DNA for the CDR3 is TGCGCCAGCAGCCCAAGGGGACAGGGAAATAATTCACCCCTCCACTTT.

V and J are TRBV28 and TRBJ1-2; no definite D call. CDR1 is MDHEN, CDR2 SYDVKM, per germline. The CDR3 runs 15 residues. Trimming pared 2 bases from V and 4 bases from J, leaving 14 bases between. Here the CDR3 reads CASSLVAGLGYGYTF. As DNA, the CDR3 is TGTGCCAGCAGTTTAGTTGCGGGATTGGGCTATGGCTACACCTTC.

This clone was detected a few times. The V gene is TRBV7-3, the J gene TRBJ2-7, with D possibly matching TRBD2 (5 bases). The germline V gene has CDR1 SGHTA and CDR2 FQGTGA. With 5 bases removed from V and 6 bases from J, the gap between germline ends came to 23 bases. The length of the CDR3 is 16 residues. The CDR3 protein is CASSGPGPYIGGEQYF. CDR3 in DNA: TGTGCCAGCAGCGGACCGGGTCCCTACATAGGAGGCGAGCAGTACTTC.

This clone has a single count. Its ends do not fully match the called genes, so a read error is possible. J is TRBJ1-5 and V is TRBV3-1 (or the pseudogene TRBV3-2), with 9 bases that match TRBD1. The germline gives CDR1 LGHDT, CDR2 YNNKEL (reference sequence). The CDR3 extends over 14 amino acids. The CDR3 bases are TGTGCCAGCAGCCGGACAGGGGATAATCGGCCCCAGCATTTT. Translating it yields CASSRTGDNRPQHF.

This clone was seen just once. The rearrangement joins TRBV5-1 to TRBJ1-4; 12 nucleotides agree with TRBD1. Germline V lookup: CDR1 SGHRS, CDR2 YFSETQ. This CDR3 has 16 residues. Trimming cost V 1 base and J 8 bases; bases outside gene matches: 6. CDR3 coding DNA: TGCGCCAGCAGCTTGTCCGGGACAGGGGGCCACGAAAAACTGTTTTTT. It encodes CASSLSGTGGHEKLFF.

The chain combines TRBV7-6 with TRBJ1-2, with 7 bases that match TRBD1. After removal of 1 base from V and 3 bases from J, the junction contained 8 bases not matched to a gene. The germline gives CDR1 SGHVS, CDR2 FNYEAQ. This CDR3 spans 16 amino acids. The chain's CDR3 is CASSLVSVTGDYGYTF. In DNA form, the CDR3 reads TGTGCCAGCAGCTTAGTATCGGTAACAGGGGACTATGGCTACACCTTC. Complete variable domain (other parts from reference TRBV7-6 and TRBJ1-2): GAGVSQSPRYKVTKRGQDVALRCDPISGHVSLYWYRQALGQGPEFLTYFNYEAQQDKSGLPNDRFSAERPEGSISTLTIQRTEQRDSAMYRCASSLVSVTGDYGYTFGSGTRLTVV.

The gene calls are TRBV21-1 and TRBJ2-1; the table's D call, TRBD2, was not checked against the DNA. TRBV21-1 is termed a pseudogene. This CDR3 is 19 amino acids long. The CDR3 region is CASSKRGGLAGGVYNEQFF. The DNA of the CDR3 is TGTGCCAGCAGCAAAAGGGGAGGGTTAGCGGGGGGCGTCTACAATGAGCAGTTCTTC.

The V call is TRBV7-9, the J call TRBJ2-5, with 13 bases identical to TRBD2. This CDR3 has 15 amino acids. The V segment lost 5 bases and the J segment 3 bases; nucleotides outside the gene matches: 3. Germline V gene lookup returns CDR1 SEHNR and CDR2 FQNEAQ (reference sequence). CDR3 DNA: TGTGCCAGCAGCCAACTAGCGGGGGGGAAAGAGACCCAGTACTTC. Amino acids: CASSQLAGGKETQYF.

This clone was observed a few times. The CDR3 DNA sequence: TGTGCCAGCAGCCAAGATAGTGGGGCGGCCTACGAGCAGTACTTC. Its protein product is CASSQDSGAAYEQYF. The genes are TRBV4-2 and TRBJ2-7, with D possibly matching TRBD1 (5 bases). This CDR3 contains 15 residues. Germline lookup yields CDR1 LGHNA and CDR2 YNFKEQ. Between the trimmed V and J ends, which lost 0 bases and 2 bases, there was a span of 11 bases.

The chain employs TRBV10-3 and TRBJ2-2, with 8 bases matching TRBD2. The CDR3 extends over 16 amino acids. With V trimmed by 6 bases and J by 3 bases, 9 bases remained unmatched. CDR1 ENHRY and CDR2 SYGVKD come from the germline V gene. The CDR3 DNA sequence: TGTGCCATCAGCTCCAGCGGGGGAGCTGACACCGGGGAGCTGTTTTTT. It yields the protein CAISSSGGADTGELFF.

This clone was detected only a few times. This sequence joins TRBV11-2 and TRBJ2-5; possible D gene TRBD2, 6 bases. The CDR3 sequence is 13 residues long. CDR1 is SGHAT, CDR2 FQNNGV, per germline. V gave up 4 bases and J gave up 1 base, with 7 bases separating them. The CDR3 nucleotides read TGTGCCAGCAGCTCCGGGAGCCAAGAGACCCAGTACTTC. It codes for CASSSGSQETQYF.

V usage is TRBV5-6 and J usage is TRBJ1-6, with a tentative D call TRBD1 (5 bases). The V and J ends lost 4 bases and 9 bases respectively, with 11 bases between them. Germline loops: CDR1 SGHDT, CDR2 YYEEEE. The CDR3 is made up of 13 amino acids. CDR3 DNA sequence: TGTGCCAGCAGCAAGGACATTTTTTCACCCCTCCACTTT. Translating gives CASSKDIFSPLHF.